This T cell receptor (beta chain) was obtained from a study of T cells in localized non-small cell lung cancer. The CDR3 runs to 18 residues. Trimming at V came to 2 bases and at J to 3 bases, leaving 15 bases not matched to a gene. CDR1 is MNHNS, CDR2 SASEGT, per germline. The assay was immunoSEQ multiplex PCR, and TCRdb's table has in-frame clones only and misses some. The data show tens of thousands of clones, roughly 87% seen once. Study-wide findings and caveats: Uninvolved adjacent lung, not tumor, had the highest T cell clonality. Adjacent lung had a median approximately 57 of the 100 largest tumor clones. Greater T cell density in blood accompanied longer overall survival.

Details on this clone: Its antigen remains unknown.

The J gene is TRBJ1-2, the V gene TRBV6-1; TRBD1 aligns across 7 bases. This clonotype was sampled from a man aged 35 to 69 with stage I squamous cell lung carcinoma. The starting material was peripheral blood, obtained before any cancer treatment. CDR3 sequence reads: CASSETPGTASAYYGYTF. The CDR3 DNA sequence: TGTGCCAGCAGTGAAACCCCCGGGACAGCCTCGGCTTACTATGGCTACACCTTC.